This T cell receptor beta chain was retrieved from a study of CD4+ T cells in melanoma. The study, taken as a whole, reports: A reported correlation linked neoantigen-specific CD4+ T cells to CD8+, macrophage and B cell function. In melanoma, neoantigen-specific CD4+ T cells reportedly differed in differentiation state.

On this clone: Its specificity is not known.

The data were produced by immunoSEQ multiplex PCR, yet TCRdb's version contains in-frame clones alone and is incomplete. The table records over 130,000 clones, about 90% of them present only once. Trimming stripped 4 bases from V and 3 bases from J, with 4 bases between. CDR3 length: 11 residues. Looked up from germline, CDR1 is SEHNR and CDR2 is FQNEAQ (reference sequence). The J gene is TRBJ2-7, the V gene TRBV7-9; D is undetermined. This clonotype originated in a human donor with melanoma. The CDR3 sequence: CASSSNYEQYF. The CDR3 DNA reads TGTGCCAGCAGCTCAAACTACGAGCAGTACTTC.